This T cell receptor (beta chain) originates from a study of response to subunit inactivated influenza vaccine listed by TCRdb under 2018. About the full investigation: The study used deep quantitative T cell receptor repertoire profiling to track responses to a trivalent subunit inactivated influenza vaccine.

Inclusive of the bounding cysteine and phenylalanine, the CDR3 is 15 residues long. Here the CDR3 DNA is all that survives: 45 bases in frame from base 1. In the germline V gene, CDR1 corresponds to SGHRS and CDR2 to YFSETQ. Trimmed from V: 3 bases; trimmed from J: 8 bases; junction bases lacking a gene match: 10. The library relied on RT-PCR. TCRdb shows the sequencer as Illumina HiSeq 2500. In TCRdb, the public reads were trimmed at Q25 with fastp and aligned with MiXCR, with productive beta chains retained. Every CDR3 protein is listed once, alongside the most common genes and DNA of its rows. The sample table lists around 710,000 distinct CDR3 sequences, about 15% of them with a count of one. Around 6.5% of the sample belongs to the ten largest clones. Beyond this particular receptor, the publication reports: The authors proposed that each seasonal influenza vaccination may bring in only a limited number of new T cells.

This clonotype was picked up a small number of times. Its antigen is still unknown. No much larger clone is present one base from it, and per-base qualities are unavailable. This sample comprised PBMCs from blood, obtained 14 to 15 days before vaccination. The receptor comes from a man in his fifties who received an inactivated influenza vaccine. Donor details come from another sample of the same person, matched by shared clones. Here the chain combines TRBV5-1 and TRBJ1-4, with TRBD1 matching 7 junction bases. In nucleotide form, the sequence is TGCGCCAGCAGCTACATAACAGGGGAAATAGAAAAACTGTTTTTT. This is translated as CASSYITGEIEKLFF.